Below are 12 T cell receptor beta chains sequenced from a single sample in a study of cytomegalovirus exposure and HLA in healthy donors. The PCR made use of 60 Vbeta and 13 Jbeta primers. The protocol was immunoSEQ multiplex PCR, while the TCRdb copy is restricted to in-frame clones and leaves out a portion. The top ten clones hold more than 3% of a sample with 100,000 or so clones, 75% to 85% of them seen once. The sample comprised PBMCs. These receptors all come from a woman aged 50 to 60 in good health and CMV-seropositive.

As concerns this clone: At one boundary the junction diverges from the germline segment, which might be a read error. The chain recombines TRBV9 with TRBJ2-7; 7 positions match TRBD1. The length of the CDR3 is 17 residues. Germline V gene data show CDR1 as SGDLS and CDR2 as YYNGEE. The CDR3 here is CASSLSVSGQEIGERYF. In DNA form, the CDR3 reads TGTGCCAGCAGCTTATCGGTGAGTGGACAGGAGATTGGAGAGCGGTACTTC.

The CDR3 coding sequence is TGCGCCAGCAGCTTCACAGGGAATGTGCATGGCTACACCTTC. Encoded protein: CASSFTGNVHGYTF. The rearrangement uses TRBV5-1 and TRBJ1-2; the D gene is possibly TRBD1 (6 bases). The length of the CDR3 is 14 residues. The ends were cut back, 2 bases at V and 6 bases at J, with 14 bases in the middle. Germline V gene sequence: CDR1 SGHRS, CDR2 YFSETQ.

The V gene is TRBV7-9, the J gene TRBJ1-5, with TRBD1 identical over 7 bases. J was trimmed by 4 bases and V by 1 base; bases with no gene match: 4. Per germline, CDR1 SEHNR and CDR2 FQNEAQ (reference sequence). This CDR3 region has 15 residues. This chain's CDR3 is CASSLGGTENQPQHF. The CDR3 coding sequence is TGTGCCAGCAGCTTAGGGGGGACAGAGAATCAGCCCCAGCATTTT.

The chain has TRBV30 and TRBJ1-2; D is unresolved. The germline V gene has CDR1 GTSNPN and CDR2 SVGIG (reference sequence). This CDR3 spans 14 amino acids. Trimming left V 0 bases short and J 8 bases short, with 16 bases between. The CDR3 coding sequence is TGTGCCTGGAGTGTAGGTGACACGGCTGGGGGCTACACCTTC. Translating gives CAWSVGDTAGGYTF. Based on the CDR3 plus reference TRBV30 and TRBJ1-2, the full variable domain is SQTIHQWPATLVQPVGSPLSLECTVEGTSNPNLYWYRQAAGRGLQLLFYSVGIGQISSEVPQNLSASRPQDRQFILSSKKLLLSDSGFYLCAWSVGDTAGGYTFGSGTRLTVV.

Here the CDR3 reads CAISGQGAPGGYTF. As DNA, the CDR3 is TGTGCCATCAGTGGACAGGGGGCGCCTGGTGGCTACACCTTC. V gene TRBV10-3 combines with J gene TRBJ1-2; TRBD1 agrees at 10 bases. The J segment lost 7 bases and the V segment lost 4 bases, leaving 6 bases of the junction unmatched. Germline V gene data show CDR1 as ENHRY and CDR2 as SYGVKD. The CDR3 covers 14 residues.

This clone was seen once. This chain links TRBV13 with TRBJ1-1; tentatively, D is TRBD1 (6 bases). V was cut by 5 bases and J by 1 base, with 14 bases left in between. The CDR3 covers 15 residues. Germline loops: CDR1 PRHDT, CDR2 FYEKMQ (reference sequence). CDR3: CASSLTDRQNTEAFF. CDR3 nucleotides: TGTGCCAGCAGCCTGACCGACAGGCAGAACACTGAAGCTTTCTTT.

This chain links TRBV6-1 with TRBJ2-5, with TRBD1 identical over 9 bases. The CDR3 runs 15 residues. Germline CDR1 MNHNS, CDR2 SASEGT. Germline trimming cut 4 bases from V and 5 bases from J; bases unmatched to any gene: 8. Here the CDR3 DNA reads TGTGCCAGCAGTGCGGACAGGGGAGGGTTTGAGACCCAGTACTTC. Its protein product is CASSADRGGFETQYF.

The chain couples TRBV7-6 to TRBJ1-2; D remains unclear. CDR1 SGHVS and CDR2 FNYEAQ come from the germline V gene. The CDR3 runs 18 residues. V was trimmed by 1 base and J by 1 base, leaving 19 bases between them. The CDR3 here is CASSLVGGSSTLNYGYTF. The CDR3 nucleotides read TGTGCCAGCAGCTTAGTAGGAGGGTCCTCTACGCTTAACTATGGCTACACCTTC.

The rearrangement links TRBV23-1 to TRBJ2-1; TRBD1 matches at 8 bases. TRBV23-1 falls under the ORF class, with uncertain function. V trimming: 1 base; J trimming: 8 bases; junction bases outside the gene matches: 10. The CDR3 extends over 16 amino acids. The DNA of the CDR3 is TGCGCCAGCAGTCAATATAGGACAGGGTTGTTCGATGAGCAGTTCTTC. This encodes CASSQYRTGLFDEQFF.

This sequence joins TRBV4-1 and TRBJ2-1; 7 positions agree with TRBD2. V was pared by 0 bases and J by 15 bases, with 11 bases of the junction left unmatched. CDR3 length: 14 residues. CDR1 and CDR2 (germline): MGHRA, YSYEKL. The CDR3 region has the DNA TGCGCCAGCAGCCAAGATGCTAGCGGTTACAGCTGGTTCTTC. As protein: CASSQDASGYSWFF.

V gene TRBV9 combines with J gene TRBJ2-3, with D maybe TRBD2 (6 bases). V was shortened by 0 bases and J by 4 bases, with 15 bases between the two germline ends. Germline V gives CDR1 SGDLS, CDR2 YYNGEE. The CDR3 runs to 16 residues. CDR3: CASSVGNSGSADTQYF. The CDR3 coding sequence is TGTGCCAGCAGCGTAGGTAATAGCGGAAGCGCAGATACGCAGTATTTT.

The gene calls are TRBV25-1 and TRBJ2-7, with no clear D. V lost 10 bases and J 9 bases, leaving 19 bases between the germline ends. This CDR3 is built from 12 residues. From germline, CDR1 is MGHDK and CDR2 SYGVNS. The chain's CDR3 is CATRYEMSGQYF. The CDR3 bases are TGTGCCACCAGGTATGAAATGAGTGGGCAGTACTTC.